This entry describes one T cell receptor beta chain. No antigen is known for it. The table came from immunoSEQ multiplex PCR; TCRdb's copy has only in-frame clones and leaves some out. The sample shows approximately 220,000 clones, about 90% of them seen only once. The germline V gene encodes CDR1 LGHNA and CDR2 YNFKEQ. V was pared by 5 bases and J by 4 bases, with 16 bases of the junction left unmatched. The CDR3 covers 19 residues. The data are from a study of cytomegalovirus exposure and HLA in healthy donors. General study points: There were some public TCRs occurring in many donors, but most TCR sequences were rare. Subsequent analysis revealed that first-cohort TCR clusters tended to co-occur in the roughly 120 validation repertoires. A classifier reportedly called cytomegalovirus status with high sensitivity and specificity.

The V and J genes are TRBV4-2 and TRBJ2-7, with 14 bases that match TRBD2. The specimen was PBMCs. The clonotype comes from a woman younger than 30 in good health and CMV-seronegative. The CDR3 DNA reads TGTGCCAGCAGCGACCCCAGGACTAGCGGGAGGATACTAGAATACGAGCAGTACTTC. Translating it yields CASSDPRTSGRILEYEQYF.